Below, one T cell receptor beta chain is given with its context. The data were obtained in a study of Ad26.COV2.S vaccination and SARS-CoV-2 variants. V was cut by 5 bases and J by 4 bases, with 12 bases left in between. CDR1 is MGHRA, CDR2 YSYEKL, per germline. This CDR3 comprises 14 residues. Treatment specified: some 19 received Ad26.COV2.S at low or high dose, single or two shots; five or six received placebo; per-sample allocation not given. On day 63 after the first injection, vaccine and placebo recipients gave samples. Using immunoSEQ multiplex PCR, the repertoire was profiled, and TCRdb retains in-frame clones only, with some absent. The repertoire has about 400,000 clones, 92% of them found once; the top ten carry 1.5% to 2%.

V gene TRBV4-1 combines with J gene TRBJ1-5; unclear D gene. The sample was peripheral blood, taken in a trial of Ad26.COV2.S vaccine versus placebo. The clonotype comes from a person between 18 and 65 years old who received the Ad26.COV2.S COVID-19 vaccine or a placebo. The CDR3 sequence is CASSSLYRNQPQHF. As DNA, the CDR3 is TGCGCCAGCAGCTCTCTCTACCGAAATCAGCCCCAGCATTTT.